This T cell receptor beta chain was recovered during a study of T cell responses to AZD1222 COVID-19 vaccine. Study observations and caveats: Nearly half of spike-specific TCRs reportedly target variant regions that are unmutated in the B.1.351 and B.1.1.7 variants.

Sequencing was performed with immunoSEQ multiplex PCR; in TCRdb, only in-frame clones are kept and a portion is missing. Of about 160,000 clones in the sample, 92% were seen once. To note about this clone: Its antigen is as yet unknown. A junction boundary mismatches the germline segment, possibly from a read error.

The CDR3 is made up of 15 amino acids. The germline V gene has CDR1 SGHVS and CDR2 FQNEAQ. This TCR was sampled from an adult who received the AZD1222 COVID-19 vaccine. The chain combines TRBV7-8 with TRBJ1-4, with TRBD1 matching 7 bases. Specimen: peripheral blood, collected 28 days after the second AZD1222 dose. CDR3 in DNA: TGTGCCAGCACCTTAGCGAGGGGGCGAAAGGAAAAACTGTTTTTT. As protein: CASTLARGRKEKLFF.